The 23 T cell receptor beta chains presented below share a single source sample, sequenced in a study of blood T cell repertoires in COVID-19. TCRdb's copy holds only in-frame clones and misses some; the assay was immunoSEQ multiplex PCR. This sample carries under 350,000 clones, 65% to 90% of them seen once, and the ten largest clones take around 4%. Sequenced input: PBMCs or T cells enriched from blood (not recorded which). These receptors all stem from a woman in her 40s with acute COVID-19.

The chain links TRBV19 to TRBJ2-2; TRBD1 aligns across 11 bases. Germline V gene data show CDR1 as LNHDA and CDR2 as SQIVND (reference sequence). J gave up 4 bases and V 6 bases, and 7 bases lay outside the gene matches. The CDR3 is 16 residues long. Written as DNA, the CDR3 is TGTGCCAGTAGACAAACCGGGACAGGGGGCACCGGGGAGCTGTTTTTT. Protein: CASRQTGTGGTGELFF. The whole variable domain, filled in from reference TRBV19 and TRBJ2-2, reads DGGITQSPKYLFRKEGQNVTLSCEQNLNHDAMYWYRQDPGQGLRLIYYSQIVNDFQKGDIAEGYSVSREKKESFPLTVTSAQKNPTAFYLCASRQTGTGGTGELFFGEGSRLTVL.

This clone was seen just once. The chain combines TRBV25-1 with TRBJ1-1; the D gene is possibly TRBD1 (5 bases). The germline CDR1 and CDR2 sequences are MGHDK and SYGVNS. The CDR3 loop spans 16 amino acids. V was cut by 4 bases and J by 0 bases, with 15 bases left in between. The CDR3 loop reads CASSGGGVRVNTEAFF. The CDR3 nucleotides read TGTGCCAGCAGTGGCGGGGGGGTAAGGGTGAACACTGAAGCTTTCTTT.

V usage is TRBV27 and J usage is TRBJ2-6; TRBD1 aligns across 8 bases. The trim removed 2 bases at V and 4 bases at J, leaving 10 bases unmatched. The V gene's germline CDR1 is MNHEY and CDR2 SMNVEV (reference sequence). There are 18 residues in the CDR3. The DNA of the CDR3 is TGTGCCAGCAGTTTAATCCCGACAGGGGAAGAAGGGGCCAACGTCCTGACTTTC. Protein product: CASSLIPTGEEGANVLTF.

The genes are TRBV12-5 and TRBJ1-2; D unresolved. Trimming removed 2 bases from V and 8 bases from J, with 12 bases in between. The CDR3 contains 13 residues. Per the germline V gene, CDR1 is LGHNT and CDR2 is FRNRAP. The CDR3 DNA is TGTGCTAGTGGTTTGTCCGAACAGAGCGGCTACACCTTC. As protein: CASGLSEQSGYTF.

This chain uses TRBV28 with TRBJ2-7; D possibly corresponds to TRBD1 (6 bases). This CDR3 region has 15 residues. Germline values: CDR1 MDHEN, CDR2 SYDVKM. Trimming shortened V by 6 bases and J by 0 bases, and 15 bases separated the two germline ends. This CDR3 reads CASSPRGSSSYEQYF. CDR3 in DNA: TGTGCCAGCAGCCCGAGGGGGTCAAGCTCCTACGAGCAGTACTTC.

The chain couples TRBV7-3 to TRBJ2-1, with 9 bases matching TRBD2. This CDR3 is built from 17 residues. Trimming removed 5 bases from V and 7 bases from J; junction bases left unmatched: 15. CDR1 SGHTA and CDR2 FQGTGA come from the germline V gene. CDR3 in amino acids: CASSLRGVAGVGNEQFF. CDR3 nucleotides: TGTGCCAGCAGCCTTCGGGGGGTAGCGGGAGTAGGTAATGAGCAGTTCTTC.

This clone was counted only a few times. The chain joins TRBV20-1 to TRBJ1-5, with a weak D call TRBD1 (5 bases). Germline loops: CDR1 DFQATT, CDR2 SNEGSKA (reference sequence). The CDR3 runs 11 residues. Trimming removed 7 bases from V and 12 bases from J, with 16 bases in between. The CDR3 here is CSGQTDIGQHF. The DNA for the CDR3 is TGCAGTGGACAAACGGACATTGGCCAGCATTTT.

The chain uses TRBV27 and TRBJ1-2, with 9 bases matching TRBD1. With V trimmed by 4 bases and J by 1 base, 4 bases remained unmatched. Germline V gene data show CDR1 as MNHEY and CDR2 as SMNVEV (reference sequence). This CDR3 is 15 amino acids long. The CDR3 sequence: CASSWGQGLNYGYTF. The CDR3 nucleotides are TGTGCCAGCAGTTGGGGACAGGGACTTAACTATGGCTACACCTTC.

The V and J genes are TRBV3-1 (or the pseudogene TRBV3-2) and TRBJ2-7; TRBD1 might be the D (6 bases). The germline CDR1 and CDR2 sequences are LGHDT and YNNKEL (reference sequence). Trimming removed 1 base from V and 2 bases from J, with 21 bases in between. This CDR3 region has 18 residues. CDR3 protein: CASSQVSGQTTSPYEQYF. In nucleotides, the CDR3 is TGTGCCAGCAGCCAAGTGAGTGGACAGACTACCTCCCCCTACGAGCAGTACTTC.

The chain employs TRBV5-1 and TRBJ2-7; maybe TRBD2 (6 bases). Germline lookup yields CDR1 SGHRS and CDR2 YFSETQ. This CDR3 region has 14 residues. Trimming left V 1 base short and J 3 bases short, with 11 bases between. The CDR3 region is CASSLTSLGYEQYF. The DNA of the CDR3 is TGCGCCAGCAGCTTGACTAGCTTGGGCTACGAGCAGTACTTC.

The CDR3 region is CASSSPTGPYEQYF. CDR3 nucleotides: TGTGCCAGCAGCTCCCCGACAGGGCCCTACGAGCAGTACTTC. V usage is TRBV7-2 and J usage is TRBJ2-7; 7 bases are shared with TRBD1. V shed 4 bases and J 2 bases; nucleotides not matched to a gene: 5. The CDR3 runs 14 residues. Germline CDR1 is SGHTA and CDR2 is FQGNSA. Full variable domain (remainder filled in from reference TRBV7-2 and TRBJ2-7): GAGVSQSPSNKVTEKGKDVELRCDPISGHTALYWYRQSLGQGLEFLIYFQGNSAPDKSGLPSDRFSAERTGGSVSTLTIQRTQQEDSAVYLCASSSPTGPYEQYFGPGTRLTVT.

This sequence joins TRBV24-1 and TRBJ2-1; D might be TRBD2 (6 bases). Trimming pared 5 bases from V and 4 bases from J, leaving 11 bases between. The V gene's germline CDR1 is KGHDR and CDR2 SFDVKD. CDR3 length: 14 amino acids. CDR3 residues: CATSGRENYNEQFF. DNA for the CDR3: TGTGCCACCAGTGGACGGGAGAATTACAATGAGCAGTTCTTC.

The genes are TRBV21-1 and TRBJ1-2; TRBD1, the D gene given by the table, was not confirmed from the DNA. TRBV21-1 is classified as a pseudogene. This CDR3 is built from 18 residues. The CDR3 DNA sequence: TGTGCCAGCAGCAAAACTAGGGCACCGACAGGGACTAACTATGGCTACACCTTC. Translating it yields CASSKTRAPTGTNYGYTF.

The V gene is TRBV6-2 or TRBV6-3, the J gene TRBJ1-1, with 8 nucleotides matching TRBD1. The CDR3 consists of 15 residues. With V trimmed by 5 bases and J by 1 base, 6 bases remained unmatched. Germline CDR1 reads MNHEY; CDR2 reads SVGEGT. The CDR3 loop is CASSDRGTGNTEAFF. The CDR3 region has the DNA TGTGCCAGCAGTGACAGGGGCACTGGGAACACTGAAGCTTTCTTT.

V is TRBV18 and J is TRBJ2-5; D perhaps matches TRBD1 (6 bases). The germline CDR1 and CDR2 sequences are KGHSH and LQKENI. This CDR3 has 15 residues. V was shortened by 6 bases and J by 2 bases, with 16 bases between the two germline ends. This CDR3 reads CASSPQRQAQETQYF. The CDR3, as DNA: TGTGCCAGCTCCCCCCAGAGACAGGCACAAGAGACCCAGTACTTC. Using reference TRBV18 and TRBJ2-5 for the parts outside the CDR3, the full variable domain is NAGVMQNPRHLVRRRGQEARLRCSPMKGHSHVYWYRQLPEEGLKFMVYLQKENIIDESGMPKERFSAEFPKEGPSILRIQQVVRGDSAAYFCASSPQRQAQETQYFGPGTRLLVL.

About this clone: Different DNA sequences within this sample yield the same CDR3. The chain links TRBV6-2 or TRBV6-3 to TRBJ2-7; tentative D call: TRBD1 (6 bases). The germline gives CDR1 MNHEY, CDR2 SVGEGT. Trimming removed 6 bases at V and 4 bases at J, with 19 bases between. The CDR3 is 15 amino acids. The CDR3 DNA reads TGTGCCAGCAGCCGTCTTGGGCAGGGGCCATACGAGCAGTACTTC. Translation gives CASSRLGQGPYEQYF.

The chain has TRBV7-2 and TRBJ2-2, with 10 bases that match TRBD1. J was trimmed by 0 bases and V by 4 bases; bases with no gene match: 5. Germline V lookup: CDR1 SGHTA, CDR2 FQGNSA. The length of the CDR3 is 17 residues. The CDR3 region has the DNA TGTGCCAGCAGCTGGTTTGGACAGGGGGCGAACACCGGGGAGCTGTTTTTT. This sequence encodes CASSWFGQGANTGELFF. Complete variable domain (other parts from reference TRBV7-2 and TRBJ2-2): GAGVSQSPSNKVTEKGKDVELRCDPISGHTALYWYRQSLGQGLEFLIYFQGNSAPDKSGLPSDRFSAERTGGSVSTLTIQRTQQEDSAVYLCASSWFGQGANTGELFFGEGSRLTVL.

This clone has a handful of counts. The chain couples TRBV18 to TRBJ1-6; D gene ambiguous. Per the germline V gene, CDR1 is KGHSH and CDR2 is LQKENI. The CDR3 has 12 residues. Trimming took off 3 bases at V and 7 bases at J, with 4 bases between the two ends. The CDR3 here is CASSPENSPLHF. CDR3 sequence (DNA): TGTGCCAGCTCACCGGAGAATTCACCCCTCCACTTT.

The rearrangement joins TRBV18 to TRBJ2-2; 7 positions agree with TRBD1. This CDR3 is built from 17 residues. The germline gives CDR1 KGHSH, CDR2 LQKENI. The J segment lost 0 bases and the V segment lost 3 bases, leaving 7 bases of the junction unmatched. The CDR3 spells CASSPLGTGANTGELFF. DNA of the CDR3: TGTGCCAGCTCACCCTTAGGAACAGGGGCGAACACCGGGGAGCTGTTTTTT.

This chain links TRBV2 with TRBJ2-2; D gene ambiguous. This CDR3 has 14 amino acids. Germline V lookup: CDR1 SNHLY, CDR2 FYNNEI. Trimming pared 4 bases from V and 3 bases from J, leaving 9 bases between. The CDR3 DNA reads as TGTGCCAGCAGTGTGGCACAGTACACCGGGGAGCTGTTTTTT. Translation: CASSVAQYTGELFF.

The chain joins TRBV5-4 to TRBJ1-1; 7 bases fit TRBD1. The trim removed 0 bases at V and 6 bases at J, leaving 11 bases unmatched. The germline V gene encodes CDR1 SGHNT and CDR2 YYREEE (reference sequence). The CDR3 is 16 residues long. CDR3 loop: CASSLGGGGLGSEAFF. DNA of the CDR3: TGTGCCAGCAGCTTGGGAGGAGGGGGCCTGGGGTCTGAAGCTTTCTTT.

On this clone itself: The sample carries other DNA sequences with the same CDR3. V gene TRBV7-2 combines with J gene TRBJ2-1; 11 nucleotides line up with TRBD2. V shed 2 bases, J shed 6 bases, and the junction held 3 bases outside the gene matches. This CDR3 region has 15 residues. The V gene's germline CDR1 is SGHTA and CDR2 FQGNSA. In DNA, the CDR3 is TGTGCCAGCAGCTTAACTAGCGGGAGTCTCAATGAGCAGTTCTTC. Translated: CASSLTSGSLNEQFF.

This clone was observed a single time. CDR3 amino acids: CASSFTGTGDIQYF. In DNA, the CDR3 is TGTGCCAGCAGTTTCACAGGGACCGGGGACATTCAGTACTTC. The rearrangement joins TRBV25-1 to TRBJ2-4, with D maybe TRBD1 (6 bases). V was cut by 5 bases and J by 8 bases, with 16 bases left in between. The CDR3 extends over 14 amino acids. Germline loops: CDR1 MGHDK, CDR2 SYGVNS. Looking up the rest from reference TRBV25-1 and TRBJ2-4 gives the full variable domain: EADIYQTPRYLVIGTGKKITLECSQTMGHDKMYWYQQDPGMELHLIHYSYGVNSTEKGDLSSESTVSRIRTEHFPLTLESARPSHTSQYLCASSFTGTGDIQYFGAGTRLSVL.